These T cell receptor beta chains were read from a single sample in a study of blood T cell repertoires in COVID-19. The method was immunoSEQ multiplex PCR; TCRdb's version includes in-frame clones alone and lacks a portion of them. The profile covers approximately 100,000 clones, with around 90% appearing a single time and roughly 4.2% taken by the ten largest. The specimen sequenced was peripheral blood. Receptor source: a human donor with COVID-19, enrolled during active disease. The donor label of this sample is uncertain. The CDR3 runs from the conserved cysteine through the conserved F or W. Fields, in order: J gene, clone size, D gene, V gene, CDR3 DNA, CDR3 protein. The D gene is left open where the match is weak. Some rows mark clone size as missing; the rest say once, few, many or name a class of expanded clone.

TRBJ2-7 . . TRBV20-1 TGCAGTGCTAGTGGCGGGACAGCGGTGGAGCAGTACTTC CSASGGTAVEQYF
TRBJ1-1 . . TRBV7-3 TGTGCCAGCCATCGAGGGGGGGCGCAGGGAGGTGGTGGGGCTTTCTTT CASHRGGAQGGGGAFF
TRBJ1-5 . . TRBV4-1 TGCGCCAGCAGCCAAGGATCGTACAGGAGCAATCAGCCCCAGCATTTT CASSQGSYRSNQPQHF
TRBJ1-5 . . TRBV19 TGTGCCAGCAGGACTGAATATCAGCCCCAGCATTTT CASRTEYQPQHF
TRBJ1-1 . TRBD1 TRBV5-1 TGCGCCAGCAGCCGGGCAGGGGGCATCGACACTGAAGCTTTCTTT CASSRAGGIDTEAFF
TRBJ2-3 . . TRBV19 TGTGCCAGTATCGACCCCCAGGGCACAGATACGCAGTATTTT CASIDPQGTDTQYF
TRBJ2-5 once . TRBV18 TGTGCCAGCTCACCACCTGCGGAGACCCAGTACTTC CASSPPAETQYF
TRBJ1-6 . . TRBV2 TGTGCCAGCACTCGGGAAAATGAATCACCCCTCCACTTT CASTRENESPLHF
TRBJ1-2 once . TRBV5-1 TGCGCCAGCAGCCTGACAGGAAGCTATGGCTACACCTTC CASSLTGSYGYTF
TRBJ2-3 . . TRBV7-9 TGTGCCAGCAGCTTAAGTTCAGGAAGCACAGATACGCAGTATTTT CASSLSSGSTDTQYF
TRBJ1-2 . TRBD1 TRBV20-1 TGCAGTGCTAGTACCCCAGGGGGCAACTATGGCTACACCTTC CSASTPGGNYGYTF
TRBJ2-2 . TRBD2 TRBV3-1/TRBV3-2 TGTGCCAGCAGCCAGCGGGAACGGGGGGGCAACACCGGGGAGCTGTTTTTT CASSQRERGGNTGELFF
TRBJ2-1 . . TRBV10-1 TGCGCCAGCAGTGCCGCAATGGCGGGATACAATGAGCAGTTCTTC CASSAAMAGYNEQFF
TRBJ1-2 . TRBD1 TRBV24-1 TGTGCCACCAGTGATTTGAAGGGGACAGTCCTGTATGGCTACACCTTC CATSDLKGTVLYGYTF
TRBJ1-2 . TRBD1 TRBV6-5 TGTGCCAGCAGGGGGCAGGGGGCCCAGGGCTACACCTTC CASRGQGAQGYTF
TRBJ1-2 . . TRBV18 TGTGCCAGCTCACCACTTGAGGGAGGCGAGTATGGCTACACCTTC CASSPLEGGEYGYTF
TRBJ1-1 once . TRBV3-1/TRBV3-2 TGTGCCAGCAGCCCCATGACAGCTAACACTGAAGCTTTCTTT CASSPMTANTEAFF
TRBJ1-1 . . TRBV5-8 TGTGCCAGCAGCTTGGCCTTGAGTCTGAACACTGAAGCTTTCTTT CASSLALSLNTEAFF
TRBJ1-1 once . TRBV11-2 TGTGCCAGCAGGCAATCCCAGGTTGGGGCAGGGCTGAACACTGAAGCTTTCTTT CASRQSQVGAGLNTEAFF
TRBJ2-5 . TRBD1 TRBV5-1 TGCGCCAGCAGCTGGACAGGGTTCCGAGAGACCCAGTACTTC CASSWTGFRETQYF
TRBJ2-7 . TRBD2 TRBV5-1 TGCGCCAGCAGCGAGGCTGCGGGGGGGGGTTACGAGCAGTACTTC CASSEAAGGGYEQYF
TRBJ1-5 . . TRBV6-6 TGTGCCAGCCAGGACAGCATCGAAGGGCAGCCCCAGCATTTT CASQDSIEGQPQHF
TRBJ2-7 . . TRBV10-3 TGTGCCATCAGTGAGTCGATGGGGCGGTCTGGCTACGAGCAGTACTTC CAISESMGRSGYEQYF
TRBJ1-3 . . TRBV19 TGTGCTAGCGGAGAAAACTCTGGAAACACCATATATTTT CASGENSGNTIYF